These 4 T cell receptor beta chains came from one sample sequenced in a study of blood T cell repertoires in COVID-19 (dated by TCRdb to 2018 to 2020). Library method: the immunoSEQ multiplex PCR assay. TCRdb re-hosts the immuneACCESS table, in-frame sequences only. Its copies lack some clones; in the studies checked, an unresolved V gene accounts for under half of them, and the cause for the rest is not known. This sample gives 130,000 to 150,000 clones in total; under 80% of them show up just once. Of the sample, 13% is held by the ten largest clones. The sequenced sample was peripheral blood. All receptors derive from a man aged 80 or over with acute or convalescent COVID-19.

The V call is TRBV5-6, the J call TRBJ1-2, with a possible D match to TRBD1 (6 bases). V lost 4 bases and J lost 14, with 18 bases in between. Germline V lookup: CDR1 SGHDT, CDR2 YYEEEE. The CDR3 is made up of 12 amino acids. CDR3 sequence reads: CASSVGEQGSTF. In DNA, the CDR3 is TGTGCCAGCAGCGTGGGGGAACAGGGATCGACCTTC.

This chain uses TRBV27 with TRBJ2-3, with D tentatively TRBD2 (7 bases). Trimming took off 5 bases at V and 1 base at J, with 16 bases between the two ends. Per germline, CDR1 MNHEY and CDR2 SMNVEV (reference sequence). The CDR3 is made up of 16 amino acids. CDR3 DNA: TGTGCCAGCAGTAGGGGGGGCGGGGGCCGCACAGATACGCAGTATTTT. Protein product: CASSRGGGGRTDTQYF.

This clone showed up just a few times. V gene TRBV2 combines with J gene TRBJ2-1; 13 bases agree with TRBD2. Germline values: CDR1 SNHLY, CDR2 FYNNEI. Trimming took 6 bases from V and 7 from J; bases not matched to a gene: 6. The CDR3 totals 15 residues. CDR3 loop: CASRELTSGGNEQFF. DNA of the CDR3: TGTGCCAGCAGGGAATTGACTAGCGGGGGGAATGAGCAGTTCTTC.

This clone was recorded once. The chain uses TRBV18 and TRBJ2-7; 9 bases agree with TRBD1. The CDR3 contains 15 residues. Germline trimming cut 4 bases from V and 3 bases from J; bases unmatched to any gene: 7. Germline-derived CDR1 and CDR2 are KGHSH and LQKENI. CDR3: CASSLQKGQGYEQYF. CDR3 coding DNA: TGTGCCAGCTCACTGCAAAAGGGACAGGGCTACGAGCAGTACTTC.